The next 24 T cell receptor beta chains were all read from a single sample in a study of T-cell reconstitution after alpha-beta-depleted transplantation in children. The authors prepared the TCRbeta library with unique molecular identifiers. TCRdb analysed the PCR reads with MiXCR anew, one entry per CDR3 protein. Of around 340,000 distinct CDR3 sequences detected, 13% appear once; the ten largest clones hold approximately 4.2%. The sample here was PBMCs, taken from the stem cell graft. Receptors originate from a human donor who donated a stem cell graft to a child with Fanconi anemia.

The CDR3 loop is CASSLNSLPETQYF. The CDR3 region has the DNA TGTGCCAGCAGCTTAAACAGTCTCCCAGAGACCCAGTACTTC. The V gene is TRBV7-9, the J gene TRBJ2-5; D uncertain. Germline assignment: CDR1 SEHNR and CDR2 FQNEAQ (reference sequence). V lost 2 bases, J lost 4 bases, and 11 bases lay in between. CDR3 length equals 14 residues.

The genes are TRBV20-1 and TRBJ2-5; 8 nucleotides align to TRBD1. V shed 6 bases and J 3 bases; nucleotides not matched to a gene: 12. CDR3 length equals 15 residues. The germline CDR1 and CDR2 sequences are DFQATT and SNEGSKA (reference sequence). CDR3 nucleotides: TGCAGTGCCGGCGGACAGGGCGAGTATGAAGAGACCCAGTACTTC. It is translated as CSAGGQGEYEETQYF.

The V call is TRBV7-2, the J call TRBJ2-5; D gene unclear. V was clipped by 1 base and J by 9 bases, with 18 bases between them. Germline V gene lookup returns CDR1 SGHTA and CDR2 FQGNSA. CDR3 length: 15 residues. The CDR3 DNA sequence: TGTGCCAGCAGCTTAGTTGGCAGGAATCGGGTGTCCCAGTACTTC. The encoded protein is CASSLVGRNRVSQYF.

This clonotype has a count of ten or more. The chain employs TRBV12-3 or TRBV12-4 and TRBJ2-3, with D possibly being TRBD1 (5 bases). The CDR3 loop spans 15 amino acids. The V gene lost 1 base and the J gene lost 1 base, with 9 bases spanning the gap. This CDR3 is CASSLVTDRTDTQYF. The DNA of the CDR3 is TGTGCCAGCAGTTTAGTGACAGACCGCACAGATACGCAGTATTTT.

This clonotype appeared a few times. This chain joins TRBV7-8 and TRBJ2-2; D is ambiguous. The V gene's germline CDR1 is SGHVS and CDR2 FQNEAQ. V was trimmed by 5 bases and J by 2 bases, leaving 9 bases between them. The CDR3 is 14 residues long. CDR3 region: CASSPHRNTGELFF. The CDR3 DNA follows: TGTGCCAGCAGCCCGCACAGAAACACCGGGGAGCTGTTTTTT.

At least ten counts were recorded for this clonotype. This chain connects TRBV7-9 to TRBJ1-3; 7 bases are shared with TRBD1. CDR3 size: 16 residues. The germline V gene encodes CDR1 SEHNR and CDR2 FQNEAQ (reference sequence). Trimming cost V 8 bases and J 7 bases; bases outside gene matches: 17. This CDR3 reads CASRGGQLWRRNTIYF. The CDR3 region has the DNA TGTGCCAGCCGGGGGGGACAGCTTTGGCGTCGGAACACCATATATTTT.

The sample holds many counts of this clonotype. The chain recombines TRBV5-1 with TRBJ2-7; a possible D gene is TRBD1 (6 bases). The CDR3 is 14 residues long. Per germline, CDR1 SGHRS and CDR2 YFSETQ. The V end was cut by 0 bases, the J end by 1 base, with 8 bases between. CDR3 DNA: TGCGCCAGCAGCTTGGAACAGGGATCCTACGAGCAGTACTTC. Amino acids: CASSLEQGSYEQYF. The variable domain in full, with the rest retrieved from reference TRBV5-1 and TRBJ2-7, is KAGVTQTPRYLIKTRGQQVTLSCSPISGHRSVSWYQQTPGQGLQFLFEYFSETQRNKGNFPGRFSGRQFSNSRSEMNVSTLELGDSALYLCASSLEQGSYEQYFGPGTRLTVT.

This sequence joins TRBV20-1 and TRBJ1-1; no clear D gene. The CDR3 extends over 13 amino acids. Trimming took 6 bases from V and 0 from J, leaving 11 bases between them. Looked up from germline, CDR1 is DFQATT and CDR2 is SNEGSKA (reference sequence). Here the CDR3 DNA reads TGCAGTGCAGGGAAAGAGGTGAACACTGAAGCTTTCTTT. Protein: CSAGKEVNTEAFF.

This clonotype has just one count. V is TRBV4-1 and J is TRBJ2-4; 10 nucleotides agree with TRBD1. The CDR3 spans 13 residues. The V gene's germline CDR1 is MGHRA and CDR2 YSYEKL. With V trimmed by 3 bases and J by 7 bases, 0 bases remained unmatched. CDR3 nucleotides: TGCGCCAGCAGCCAGGGACAGGGGAACATTCAGTACTTC. Translation: CASSQGQGNIQYF.

This clonotype came up a few times. The chain carries TRBV2 and TRBJ2-5; the D gene is possibly TRBD1 (7 bases). The CDR3 covers 13 residues. In germline, CDR1 is SNHLY, CDR2 FYNNEI. The V end was cut by 9 bases, the J end by 4 bases, with 15 bases between. The CDR3 loop reads CARRDSQRETQYF. The CDR3 DNA reads TGTGCCAGGCGGGACAGCCAAAGAGAGACCCAGTACTTC.

This clonotype was seen only a few times. V and J are TRBV5-1 and TRBJ2-2; 9 nucleotides line up with TRBD2. J gave up 4 bases and V 0 bases, and 1 base lay outside the gene matches. This CDR3 contains 15 residues. CDR1 SGHRS and CDR2 YFSETQ come from the germline V gene. The CDR3 loop is CASSLERGVTGELFF. The CDR3, as DNA: TGCGCCAGCAGCTTGGAGCGGGGGGTCACCGGGGAGCTGTTTTTT.

Many counts were recorded for this clonotype. The V and J genes are TRBV7-8 and TRBJ2-7; 9 bases are a match to TRBD1. CDR3 size: 15 residues. Trimming removed 4 bases from V and 1 base from J; junction bases left unmatched: 5. Germline V gene data show CDR1 as SGHVS and CDR2 as FQNEAQ. CDR3 residues: CASSWGTGISYEQYV. The DNA of the CDR3 is TGTGCCAGCAGCTGGGGGACAGGGATTTCCTACGAGCAGTACGTC.

About this clonotype itself: Just one base apart from a much larger clone, this may be a read error. The chain has TRBV6-2 or TRBV6-3 and TRBJ2-7; perhaps TRBD2 as D (5 bases). The CDR3 covers 12 residues. Germline lookup yields CDR1 MNHEY and CDR2 SVGEGT. The V end lost 6 bases, the J end lost 2 bases, and 8 bases lay between the germline ends. In nucleotides, the CDR3 is TGTGCCAGCAGGGACTCCCCCTACGAGCAGTACTTC. The encoded protein is CASRDSPYEQYF.

This clonotype occurred many times. The CDR3 loop reads CASSQTGYTGELFF. The CDR3 nucleotides are TGTGCCAGCAGCCAGACAGGGTACACCGGGGAGCTGTTTTTT. V is TRBV11-2 and J is TRBJ2-2; 7 nucleotides line up with TRBD1. Germline-derived CDR1 and CDR2 are SGHAT and FQNNGV. After removal of 5 bases from V and 3 bases from J, the junction contained 3 bases not matched to a gene. The CDR3 spans 14 residues.

This clonotype was detected many times. The CDR3, as DNA: TGTGCCATCAGTGACTCGGGAACCTACGAGCAGTACGTC. Protein product: CAISDSGTYEQYV. The chain combines TRBV10-3 with TRBJ2-7, with a possible D match to TRBD2 (5 bases). V was cut by 3 bases and J by 2 bases, with 8 bases left in between. CDR1 is ENHRY, CDR2 SYGVKD, per germline. CDR3 size: 13 residues.

This clonotype was seen a few times. The chain has TRBV11-2 and TRBJ2-2, with D unresolved. V lost 2 bases, J lost 4 bases, and 20 bases lay in between. Germline values: CDR1 SGHAT, CDR2 FQNNGV. This CDR3 is 18 amino acids long. The CDR3 sequence is CASSLYPASTVGTGELFF. Here the CDR3 DNA reads TGTGCCAGCAGCTTATATCCAGCGTCGACGGTAGGCACCGGGGAGCTGTTTTTT.

This clonotype has a handful of counts. The chain couples TRBV4-3 to TRBJ1-4; D is possibly TRBD1 (5 bases). The CDR3 runs to 16 residues. The germline gives CDR1 LGHNA, CDR2 YSLEER. V was clipped by 3 bases and J by 7 bases, with 18 bases between them. CDR3 DNA: TGCGCCAGCAGCCAGGGGGGACTGGGCCGGGGTGAAAAACTGTTTTTT. Its translation is CASSQGGLGRGEKLFF.

V is TRBV7-6 and J is TRBJ2-1, with D possibly being TRBD1 (6 bases). With 5 bases removed from V and 8 bases from J, the gap between germline ends came to 16 bases. CDR1 is SGHVS and CDR2 is FNYEAQ in the germline V gene. CDR3 length: 14 amino acids. The CDR3 here is CASSLRAGAYEQFF. CDR3 bases: TGTGCCAGCAGCCTAAGAGCAGGGGCCTATGAGCAGTTCTTC.

This clonotype was seen a few times. V usage is TRBV20-1 and J usage is TRBJ1-5; D may be TRBD1 (6 bases). V was clipped by 2 bases and J by 5 bases, with 13 bases between them. The CDR3 spans 14 residues. Germline V gene lookup returns CDR1 DFQATT and CDR2 SNEGSKA (reference sequence). The CDR3 nucleotides are TGCAGTGCTAGACAGGGGAAAGCCTATCAGCCCCAGCATTTT. Amino acids: CSARQGKAYQPQHF.

This chain uses TRBV7-9 with TRBJ1-6; TRBD1 matches 7 bases. The germline gives CDR1 SEHNR, CDR2 FQNEAQ (reference sequence). This CDR3 has 14 residues. Trimming cost V 5 bases and J 7 bases; bases outside gene matches: 5. Here the CDR3 DNA reads TGTGCCAGCAGCGAGGACAGGAGAAATTCACCCCTCCACTTT. It codes for CASSEDRRNSPLHF. Full variable domain (missing parts from reference TRBV7-9 and TRBJ1-6): DTGVSQNPRHKITKRGQNVTFRCDPISEHNRLYWYRQTLGQGPEFLTYFQNEAQLEKSRLLSDRFSAERPKGSFSTLEIQRTEQGDSAMYLCASSEDRRNSPLHFGNGTRLTVT.

The table lists this clonotype with many counts. The V gene is TRBV5-5, the J gene TRBJ1-1; no reliable D call. The CDR3 consists of 15 residues. Looked up from germline, CDR1 is SGHKS and CDR2 is YYEKEE (reference sequence). Trimming left V 1 base short and J 0 bases short, with 10 bases between. For the CDR3, the DNA is TGTGCCAGCAGCTTGCATGAGTACCTGAACACTGAAGCTTTCTTT. Its protein is CASSLHEYLNTEAFF.

In its sample, this clonotype was seen many times. This rearrangement joins TRBV5-1 to TRBJ2-3; D possibly corresponds to TRBD1 (5 bases). Germline V gene lookup returns CDR1 SGHRS and CDR2 YFSETQ. Trimming pared 0 bases from V and 4 bases from J, leaving 9 bases between. This CDR3 is 14 amino acids long. CDR3 sequence reads: CASSLGQSPDTQYF. The CDR3 DNA is TGCGCCAGCAGCTTGGGACAGTCCCCAGATACGCAGTATTTT.

This clonotype appeared a few times. V gene TRBV9 combines with J gene TRBJ1-3; tentatively, D is TRBD1 (5 bases). The V end was cut by 6 bases, the J end by 0 bases, with 10 bases between. Germline V gene data show CDR1 as SGDLS and CDR2 as YYNGEE. The CDR3 totals 14 residues. As DNA, the CDR3 is TGTGCCAGCAAACAGGAACCCTCTGGAAACACCATATATTTT. Its protein is CASKQEPSGNTIYF.

This clonotype was picked up a small number of times. The chain is built from TRBV4-3 and TRBJ2-2; 7 positions agree with TRBD1. Losses at the gene ends were 4 bases for V and 6 bases for J; bases not matched to a gene: 14. Germline loops: CDR1 LGHNA, CDR2 YSLEER. This CDR3 is 17 amino acids long. The CDR3 DNA reads TGCGCCAGCAGCCGCATTACAGGGGTCCCACCGGCCGGGGAGCTGTTTTTT. Residues: CASSRITGVPPAGELFF.